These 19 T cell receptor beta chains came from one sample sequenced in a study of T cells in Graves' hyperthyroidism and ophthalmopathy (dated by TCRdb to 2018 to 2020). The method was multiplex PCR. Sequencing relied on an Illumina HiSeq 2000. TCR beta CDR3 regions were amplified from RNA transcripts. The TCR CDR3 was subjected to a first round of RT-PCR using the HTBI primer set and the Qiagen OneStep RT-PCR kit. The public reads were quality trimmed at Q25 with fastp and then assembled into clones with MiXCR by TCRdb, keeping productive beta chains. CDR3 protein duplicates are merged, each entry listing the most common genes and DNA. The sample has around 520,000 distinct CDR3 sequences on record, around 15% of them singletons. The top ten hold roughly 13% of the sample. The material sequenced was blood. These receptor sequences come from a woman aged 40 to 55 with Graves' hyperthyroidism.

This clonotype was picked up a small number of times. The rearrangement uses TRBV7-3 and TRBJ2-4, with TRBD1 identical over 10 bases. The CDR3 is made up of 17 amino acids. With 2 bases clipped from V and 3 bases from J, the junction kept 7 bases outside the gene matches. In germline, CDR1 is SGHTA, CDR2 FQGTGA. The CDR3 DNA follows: TGTGCCAGCAGCTTACAAGGGACAGGGGAAGGCAAAAACATTCAGTACTTC. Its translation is CASSLQGTGEGKNIQYF.

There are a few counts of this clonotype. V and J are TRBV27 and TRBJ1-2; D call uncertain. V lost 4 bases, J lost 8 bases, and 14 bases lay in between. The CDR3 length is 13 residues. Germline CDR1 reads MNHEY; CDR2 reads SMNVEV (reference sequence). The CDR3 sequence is CASSYIALEGYTF. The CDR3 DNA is TGTGCCAGCAGTTACATCGCCCTGGAGGGCTACACCTTC.

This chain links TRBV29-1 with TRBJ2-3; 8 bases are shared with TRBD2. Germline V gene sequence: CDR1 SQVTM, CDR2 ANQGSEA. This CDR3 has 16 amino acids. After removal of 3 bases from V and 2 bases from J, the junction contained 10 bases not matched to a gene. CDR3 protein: CSVDTLTSAHTDTQYF. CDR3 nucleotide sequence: TGCAGCGTTGATACCCTGACTAGCGCGCACACAGATACGCAGTATTTT.

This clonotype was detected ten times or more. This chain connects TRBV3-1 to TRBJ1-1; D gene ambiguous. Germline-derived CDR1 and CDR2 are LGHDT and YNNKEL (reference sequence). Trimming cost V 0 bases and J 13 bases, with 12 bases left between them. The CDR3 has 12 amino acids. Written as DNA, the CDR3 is TGTGCCAGCAGCCAAGATTTCATGAAGCTTTTCTTT. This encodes CASSQDFMKLFF. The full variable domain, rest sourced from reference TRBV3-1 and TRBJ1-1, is DTAVSQTPKYLVTQMGNDKSIKCEQNLGHDTMYWYKQDSKKFLKIMFSYNNKELIINETVPNRFSPKSPDKAHLNLHINSLELGDSAVYFCASSQDFMKLFFGQGTRLTVV.

CDR3 loop: CASTYRGTGSYNEQFF. In nucleotides, the CDR3 is TGTGCCAGCACCTATCGAGGGACAGGCTCCTACAATGAGCAGTTCTTC. The V gene is TRBV9, the J gene TRBJ2-1; 8 nucleotides agree with TRBD1. CDR1 SGDLS and CDR2 YYNGEE come from the germline V gene. V gave up 6 bases and J gave up 0 bases; unmatched junction bases: 8. The CDR3 is made up of 16 amino acids.

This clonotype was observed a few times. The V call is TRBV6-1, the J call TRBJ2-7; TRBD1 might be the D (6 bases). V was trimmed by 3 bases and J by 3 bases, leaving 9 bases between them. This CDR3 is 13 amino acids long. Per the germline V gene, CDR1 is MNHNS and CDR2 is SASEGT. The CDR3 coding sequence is TGTGCCAGCAGTGATGGACAGAACTACGAGCAGTACTTC. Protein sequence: CASSDGQNYEQYF.

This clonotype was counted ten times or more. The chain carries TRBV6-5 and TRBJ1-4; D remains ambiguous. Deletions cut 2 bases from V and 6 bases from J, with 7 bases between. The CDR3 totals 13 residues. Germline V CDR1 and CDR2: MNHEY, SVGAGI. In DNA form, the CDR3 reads TGTGCCAGCAGTTACGAGAGGCATGAAAAACTGTTTTTT. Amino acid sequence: CASSYERHEKLFF.

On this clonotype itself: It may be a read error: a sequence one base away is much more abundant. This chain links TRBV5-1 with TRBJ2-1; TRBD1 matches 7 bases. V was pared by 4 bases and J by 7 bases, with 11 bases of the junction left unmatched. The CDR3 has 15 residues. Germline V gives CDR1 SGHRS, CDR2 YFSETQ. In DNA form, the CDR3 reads TGCGCCAGCAGCCTAAGACAGGGAAGCAAGAATGAGCAGTTCTTC. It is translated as CASSLRQGSKNEQFF.

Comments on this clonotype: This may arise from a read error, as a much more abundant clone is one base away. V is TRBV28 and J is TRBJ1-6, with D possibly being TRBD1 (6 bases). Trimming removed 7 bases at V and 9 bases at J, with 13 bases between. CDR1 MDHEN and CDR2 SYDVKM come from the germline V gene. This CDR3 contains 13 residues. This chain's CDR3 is CASKGGVSSPLHF. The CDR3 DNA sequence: TGTGCCAGCAAGGGGGGGGTTAGTTCACCCCTCCACTTT.

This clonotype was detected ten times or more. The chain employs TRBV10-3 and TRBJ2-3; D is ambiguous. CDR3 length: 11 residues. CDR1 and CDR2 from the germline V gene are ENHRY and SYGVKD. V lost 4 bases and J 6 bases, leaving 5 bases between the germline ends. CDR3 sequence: CAISAKDTQYF. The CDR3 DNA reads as TGTGCCATCAGTGCCAAGGATACGCAGTATTTT.

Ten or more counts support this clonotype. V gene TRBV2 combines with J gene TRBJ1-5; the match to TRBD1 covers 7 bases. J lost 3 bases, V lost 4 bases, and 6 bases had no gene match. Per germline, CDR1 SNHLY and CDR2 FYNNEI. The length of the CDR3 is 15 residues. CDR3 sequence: CASSGQGVNNQPQHF. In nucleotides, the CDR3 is TGTGCCAGCAGTGGGCAGGGGGTAAACAATCAGCCCCAGCATTTT.

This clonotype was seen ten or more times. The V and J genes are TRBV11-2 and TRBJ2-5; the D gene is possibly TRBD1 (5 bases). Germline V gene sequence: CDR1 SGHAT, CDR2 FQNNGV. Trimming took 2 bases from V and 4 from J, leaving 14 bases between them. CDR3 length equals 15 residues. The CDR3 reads CASSLTPGFGETQYF. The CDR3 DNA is TGTGCCAGCAGCTTAACTCCAGGGTTTGGAGAGACCCAGTACTTC.

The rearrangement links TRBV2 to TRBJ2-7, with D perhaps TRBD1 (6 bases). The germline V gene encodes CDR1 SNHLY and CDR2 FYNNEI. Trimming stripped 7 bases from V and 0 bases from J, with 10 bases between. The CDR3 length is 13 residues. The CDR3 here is CASKGTTSYEQYF. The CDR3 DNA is TGTGCCAGCAAAGGGACAACCTCCTACGAGCAGTACTTC.

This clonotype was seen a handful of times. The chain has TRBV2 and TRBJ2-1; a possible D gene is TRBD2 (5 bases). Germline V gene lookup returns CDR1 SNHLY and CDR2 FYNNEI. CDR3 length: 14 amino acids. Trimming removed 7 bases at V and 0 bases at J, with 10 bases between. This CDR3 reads CASTGISSYNEQFF. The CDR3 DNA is TGTGCCAGCACCGGGATTAGCTCCTACAATGAGCAGTTCTTC. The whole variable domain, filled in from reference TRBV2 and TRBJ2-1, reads EPEVTQTPSHQVTQMGQEVILRCVPISNHLYFYWYRQILGQKVEFLVSFYNNEISEKSEIFDDQFSVERPDGSNFTLKIRSTKLEDSAMYFCASTGISSYNEQFFGPGTRLTVL.

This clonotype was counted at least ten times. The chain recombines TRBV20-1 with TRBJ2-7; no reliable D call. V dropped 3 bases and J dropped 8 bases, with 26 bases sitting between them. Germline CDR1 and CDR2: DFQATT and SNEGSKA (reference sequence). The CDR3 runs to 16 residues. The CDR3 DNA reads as TGCAGTGCTAGTGGGTTTGACGGCGTGGGTCAAGGCCAGCAGTACTTC. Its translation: CSASGFDGVGQGQQYF.

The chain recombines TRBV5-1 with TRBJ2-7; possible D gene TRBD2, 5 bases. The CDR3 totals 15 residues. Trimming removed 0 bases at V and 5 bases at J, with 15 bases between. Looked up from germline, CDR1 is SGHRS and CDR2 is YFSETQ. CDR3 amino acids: CASSLGVRGSDEQYF. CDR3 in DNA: TGCGCCAGCAGCTTGGGGGTCCGAGGGTCAGACGAGCAGTACTTC.

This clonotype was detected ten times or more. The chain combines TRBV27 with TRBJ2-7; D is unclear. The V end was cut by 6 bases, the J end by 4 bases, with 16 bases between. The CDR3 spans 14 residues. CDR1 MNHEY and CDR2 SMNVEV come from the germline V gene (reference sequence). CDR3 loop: CASRPLVKIYEQYF. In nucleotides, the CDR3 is TGTGCCAGCAGACCACTGGTTAAAATTTACGAGCAGTACTTC.

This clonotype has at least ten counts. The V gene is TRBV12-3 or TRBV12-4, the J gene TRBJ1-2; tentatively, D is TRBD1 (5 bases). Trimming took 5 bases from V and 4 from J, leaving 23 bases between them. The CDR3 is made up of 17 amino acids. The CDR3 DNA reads TGTGCCAGCAGTAACCCCGGAGTGACAGCGGAGGGCTATGGCTACACCTTC. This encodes CASSNPGVTAEGYGYTF.

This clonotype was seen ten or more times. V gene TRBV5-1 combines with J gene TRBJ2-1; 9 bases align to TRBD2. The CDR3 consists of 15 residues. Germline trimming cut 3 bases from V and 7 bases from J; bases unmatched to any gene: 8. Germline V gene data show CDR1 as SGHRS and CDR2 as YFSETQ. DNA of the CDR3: TGCGCCAGCAGCTCAAAATCGACTAGCGGTAATGAGCAGTTCTTC. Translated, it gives CASSSKSTSGNEQFF.